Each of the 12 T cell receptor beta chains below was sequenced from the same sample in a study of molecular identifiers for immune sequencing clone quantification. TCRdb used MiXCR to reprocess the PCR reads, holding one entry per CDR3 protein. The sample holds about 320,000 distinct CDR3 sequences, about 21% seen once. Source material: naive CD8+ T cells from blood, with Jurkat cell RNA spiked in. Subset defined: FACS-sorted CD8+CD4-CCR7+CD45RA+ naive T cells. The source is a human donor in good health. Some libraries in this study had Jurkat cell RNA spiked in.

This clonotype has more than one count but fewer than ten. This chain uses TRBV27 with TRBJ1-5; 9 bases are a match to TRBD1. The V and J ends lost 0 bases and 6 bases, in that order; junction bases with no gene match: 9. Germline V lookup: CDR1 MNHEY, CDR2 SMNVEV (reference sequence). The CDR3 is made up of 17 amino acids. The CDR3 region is CASSLSQGTGTAQPQHF. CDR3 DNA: TGTGCCAGCAGTTTATCTCAGGGGACAGGGACGGCTCAGCCCCAGCATTTT.

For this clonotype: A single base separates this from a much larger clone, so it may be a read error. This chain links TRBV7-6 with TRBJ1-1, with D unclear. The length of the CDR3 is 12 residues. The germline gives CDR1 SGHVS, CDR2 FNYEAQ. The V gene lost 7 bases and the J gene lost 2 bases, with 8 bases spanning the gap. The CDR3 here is CASNTPNTEAFF. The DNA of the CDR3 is TGTGCCAGCAACACACCAAACACTGAAGCTTTCTTT.

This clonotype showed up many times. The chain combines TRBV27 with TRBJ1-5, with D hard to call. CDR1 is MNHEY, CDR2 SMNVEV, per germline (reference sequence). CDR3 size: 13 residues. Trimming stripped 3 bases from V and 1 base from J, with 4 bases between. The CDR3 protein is CASSLMSNQPQHF. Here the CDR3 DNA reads TGTGCCAGCAGTTTGATGAGCAATCAGCCCCAGCATTTT.

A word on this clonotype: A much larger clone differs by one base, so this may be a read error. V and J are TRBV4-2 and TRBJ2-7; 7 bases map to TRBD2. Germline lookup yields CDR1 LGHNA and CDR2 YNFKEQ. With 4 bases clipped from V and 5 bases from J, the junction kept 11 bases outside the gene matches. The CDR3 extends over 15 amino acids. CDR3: CASSLRSGTNNEQYF. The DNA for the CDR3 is TGTGCCAGCAGCCTCAGGTCCGGGACTAATAACGAGCAGTACTTC.

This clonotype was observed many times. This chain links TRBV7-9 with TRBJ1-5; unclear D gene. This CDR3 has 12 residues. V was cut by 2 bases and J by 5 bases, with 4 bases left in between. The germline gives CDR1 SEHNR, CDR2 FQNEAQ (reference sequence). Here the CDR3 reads CASSLLDQPQHF. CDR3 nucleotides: TGTGCCAGCAGCTTATTGGATCAGCCCCAGCATTTT.

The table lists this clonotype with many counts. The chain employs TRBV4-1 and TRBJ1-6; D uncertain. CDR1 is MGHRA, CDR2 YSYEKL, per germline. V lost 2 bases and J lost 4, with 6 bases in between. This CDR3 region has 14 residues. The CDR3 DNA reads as TGCGCCAGCAGCCAACCCGAGTATAATTCACCCCTCCACTTT. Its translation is CASSQPEYNSPLHF.

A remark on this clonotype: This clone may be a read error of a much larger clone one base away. The CDR3 nucleotides are TGTGCCACCAGCCATTCCCACGAGCAGTACTTC. This gives the protein CATSHSHEQYF. This sequence joins TRBV3-1 and TRBJ2-7; D uncertain. Germline V gene data show CDR1 as LGHDT and CDR2 as YNNKEL (reference sequence). CDR3 size: 11 residues.

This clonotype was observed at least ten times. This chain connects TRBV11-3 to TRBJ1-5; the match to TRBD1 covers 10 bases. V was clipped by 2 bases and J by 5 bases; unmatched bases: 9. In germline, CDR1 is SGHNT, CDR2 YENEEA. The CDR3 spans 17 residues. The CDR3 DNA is TGTGCCAGCAGCTTATACCTCCGGGACAGGGGCCATCAGCCCCAGCATTTT. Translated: CASSLYLRDRGHQPQHF.

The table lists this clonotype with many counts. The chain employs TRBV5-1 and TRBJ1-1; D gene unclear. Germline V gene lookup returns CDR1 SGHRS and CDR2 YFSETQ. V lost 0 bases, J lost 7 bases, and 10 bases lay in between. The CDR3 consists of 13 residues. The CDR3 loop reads CASSLARVDEAFF. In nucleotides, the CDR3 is TGCGCCAGCAGCTTGGCCCGGGTAGATGAAGCTTTCTTT. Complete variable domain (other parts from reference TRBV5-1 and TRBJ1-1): KAGVTQTPRYLIKTRGQQVTLSCSPISGHRSVSWYQQTPGQGLQFLFEYFSETQRNKGNFPGRFSGRQFSNSRSEMNVSTLELGDSALYLCASSLARVDEAFFGQGTRLTVV.

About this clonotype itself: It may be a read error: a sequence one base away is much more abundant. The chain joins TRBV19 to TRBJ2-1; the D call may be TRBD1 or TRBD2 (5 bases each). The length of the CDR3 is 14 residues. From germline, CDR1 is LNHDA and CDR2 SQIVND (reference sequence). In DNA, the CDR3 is TGTGCCAGTAGTATTGGGACCGCGGACAATGAGCGGTTCTTC. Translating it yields CASSIGTADNERFF.

The CDR3: CASSFGGIDTQYF. CDR3 coding DNA: TGTGCCAGCAGTTTTGGAGGAATCGATACGCAGTATTTT. V is TRBV27 and J is TRBJ2-3; possible D gene TRBD2, 5 bases. Between the trimmed V and J ends, which lost 3 bases and 6 bases, there was a span of 10 bases. Germline V CDR1 and CDR2: MNHEY, SMNVEV (reference sequence). This CDR3 has 13 residues.

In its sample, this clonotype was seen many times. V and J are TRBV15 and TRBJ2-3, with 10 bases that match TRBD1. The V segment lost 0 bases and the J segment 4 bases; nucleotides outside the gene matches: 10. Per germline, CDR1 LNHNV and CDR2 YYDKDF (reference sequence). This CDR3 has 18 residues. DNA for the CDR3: TGTGCCACCAGCAGAGATAGGGAGGACAGGGGGTACCCAGATACGCAGTATTTT. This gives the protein CATSRDREDRGYPDTQYF.